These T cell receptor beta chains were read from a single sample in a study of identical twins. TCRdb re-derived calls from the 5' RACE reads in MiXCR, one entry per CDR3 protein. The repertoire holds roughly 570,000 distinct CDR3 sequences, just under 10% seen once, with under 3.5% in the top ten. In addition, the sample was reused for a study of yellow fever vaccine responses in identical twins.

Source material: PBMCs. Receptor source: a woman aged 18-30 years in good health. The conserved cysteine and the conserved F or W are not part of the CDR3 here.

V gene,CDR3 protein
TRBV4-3,ASSQRGDPYNEQF
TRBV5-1,ASSLAGGWNEQF
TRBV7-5,ISVPEAYRDSPKETQY
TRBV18,ASSPTENTDTQY
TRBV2,ASSETAAHTYNEQF
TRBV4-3,ASSPDGGSYEQY
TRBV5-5,ASSWKGDSTDTQY
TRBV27,ASSLRDTNYEQY
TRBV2,ASKWEGNRYRGGYEQY
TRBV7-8,ASSLVSGTSYEQY
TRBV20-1,SARDLNYDLETQY
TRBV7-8,ASSFTTTQNTEAF
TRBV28,ASSFPLAGAYEQY
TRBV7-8,ASSLAWGIQQGTQY
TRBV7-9,ASTKRLAGDTQY
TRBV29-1,SVGGLTSGKPDTQY
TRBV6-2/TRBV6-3,ASSYSQRGLDNEQF
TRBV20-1,SARDRRGYNTGELF
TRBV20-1,SARDGGQGRDEQF
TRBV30,AWRQGLNTGELF
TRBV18,ASSPQGAIPNTEAF
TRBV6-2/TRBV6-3,ASSYERVYTDTQY
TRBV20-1,SARPDRGEAF
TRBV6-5,ASSYSQASETQY
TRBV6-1,ASTTSGRDGKNIQY
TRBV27,ASSFSSAGVPYEQY
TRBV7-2,ASSPRTQRVADTQY
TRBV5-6,ASSSGQGGSPLH
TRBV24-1,ATSDLVAGGPMGEQF
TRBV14,ASSQALGSSYEQY
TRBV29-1,SVVGHWGQGSYEQY
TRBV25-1,ASRSLLTGSNEKLF
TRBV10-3,AISDGQNQPQH
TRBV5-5,ASSMTGAPVNEQF
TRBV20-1,SADGHYGYT
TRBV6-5,ASSFVDSPYGYT
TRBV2,ASSTETDTQY
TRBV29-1,SVDTGVPHEQY
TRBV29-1,SVEGGLLAGGYNEQF
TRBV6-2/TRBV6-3,ASEPTGTSQETQY
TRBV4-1,ASSGDYTRMGARVEQY
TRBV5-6,ASSISGRASGELF